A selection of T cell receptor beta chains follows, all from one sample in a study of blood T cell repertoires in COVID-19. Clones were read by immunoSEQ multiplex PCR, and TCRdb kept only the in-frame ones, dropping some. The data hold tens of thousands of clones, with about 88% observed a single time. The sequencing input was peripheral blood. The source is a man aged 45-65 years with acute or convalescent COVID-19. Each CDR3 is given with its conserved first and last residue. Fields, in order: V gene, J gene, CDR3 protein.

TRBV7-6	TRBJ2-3	CASSPRGLGGSTDTQYF
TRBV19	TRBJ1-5	CASIGDRGALASQPQHF
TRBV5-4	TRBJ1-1	CASTLGAGKNTEAFF
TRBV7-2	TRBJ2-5	CASSFQTGQETQYF
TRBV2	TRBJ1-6	CASSEGRVNSPLHF
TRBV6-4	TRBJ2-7	CASSDGDRGVSYEQYF
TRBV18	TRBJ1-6	CASSLQGSHNSPLHF
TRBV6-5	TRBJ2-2	CASRRGQPRTGELFF
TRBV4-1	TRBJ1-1	CASTPRPRGREQGDTEAFF
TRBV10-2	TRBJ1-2	CASNPQGARGGYTF
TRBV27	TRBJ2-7	CASSPRGSGRVEEQYF
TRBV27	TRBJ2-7	CASSLGGAAFPYEQYF
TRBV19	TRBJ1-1	CASSMDRGAPGTEAFF
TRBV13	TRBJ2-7	CASSFGLAGEPYEQYF
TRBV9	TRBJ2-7	CASSVGPNPGGEQYF
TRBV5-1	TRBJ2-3	CASRFRDRSSDTQYF
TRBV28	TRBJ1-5	CASRAGPGSLQPQHF
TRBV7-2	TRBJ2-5	CASSRGRLEETQYF
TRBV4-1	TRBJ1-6	CASRTPGGARDSPLHF
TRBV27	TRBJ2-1	CASSFRAGGSSYNEQFF
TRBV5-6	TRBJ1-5	CASSLGTGPQPQHF
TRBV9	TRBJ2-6	CASSVARDRRVSSGANVLTF
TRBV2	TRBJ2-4	CASSSPRGRGAKNIQYF
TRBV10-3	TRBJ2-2	CAISARGGELFF
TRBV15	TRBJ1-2	CATSMENYGYTF
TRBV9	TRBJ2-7	CASSVGSSSSYEQYF